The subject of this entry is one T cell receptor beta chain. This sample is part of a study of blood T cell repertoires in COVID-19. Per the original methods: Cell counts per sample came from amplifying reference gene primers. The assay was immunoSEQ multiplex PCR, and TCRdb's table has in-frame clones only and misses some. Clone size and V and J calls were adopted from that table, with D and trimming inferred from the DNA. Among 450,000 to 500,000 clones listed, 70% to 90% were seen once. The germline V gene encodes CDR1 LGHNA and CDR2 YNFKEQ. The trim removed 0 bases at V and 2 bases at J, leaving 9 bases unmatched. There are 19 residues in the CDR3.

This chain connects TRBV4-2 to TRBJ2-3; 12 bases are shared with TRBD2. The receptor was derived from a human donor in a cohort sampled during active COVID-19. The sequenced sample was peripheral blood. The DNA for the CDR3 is TGTGCCAGCAGCCAAGATCCTAGCGGGAGGGCCGCCTCCACAGATACGCAGTATTTT. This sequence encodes CASSQDPSGRAASTDTQYF.